This T cell receptor (beta chain) was recovered during a study of T cells in Graves' hyperthyroidism and ophthalmopathy. To note about this clonotype: What it binds is not known. A much larger clone is a single base away; this may be a read error.

Study-level points and caveats: Ophthalmopathy prediction by the model preceded onset by a median roughly 6.3 months. Blood held most thyroid clonotypes expanded above 0.001 frequency.

V lost 9 bases to trimming and J lost 0 bases, with 15 bases between them. The CDR3 has 15 residues. Per the germline V gene, CDR1 is MNHNS and CDR2 is SASEGT. Amplification targeted TCR beta CDR3 regions from RNA transcripts. RT-PCR in the first round (using the HTBI primer set) targeted the TCR CDR3. TCRdb re-derived calls from the multiplex PCR reads in MiXCR, one entry per CDR3 protein. The sample lists 300,000 to 400,000 distinct CDR3 sequences, under 25% occurring once. Each patient was aged 18 to 65 and had newly diagnosed hyperthyroidism of under 2 months' duration. This clonotype was sampled from a woman aged 45-59 years with Graves' hyperthyroidism. What was sequenced was blood. The chain combines TRBV6-1 with TRBJ1-5; D gene uncertain. CDR3 in amino acids: CARNPGAYSNQPQHF. The CDR3 nucleotides read TGTGCCAGGAACCCGGGAGCCTATAGCAATCAGCCCCAGCATTTT.